These T cell receptor beta chains were read from a single sample in a study of Ad26.COV2.S vaccination and SARS-CoV-2 variants. Sequencing was performed with immunoSEQ multiplex PCR; in TCRdb, only in-frame clones are kept and a portion is missing. The sample holds approximately 400,000 clones, 92% seen once. Sequences were derived from peripheral blood, sampled after recovery from COVID-19. These receptors all come from a human donor who had recovered from COVID-19. Both conserved end residues are part of each CDR3. Fields, in order: CDR3 DNA, CDR3 protein, clone size, D gene, J gene, V gene. A D gene is named only where the DNA matches it firmly. The size entry is marked missing in some rows and otherwise reads once, few, many or a size class.

DNA: TGTGCCAGCAGCTTGGACACGATGAACACTGAAGCTTTCTTT
CDR3: CASSLDTMNTEAFF
size: NA
D: NA
J: TRBJ1-1
V: TRBV7-9

DNA: TGTGCCAGTAGTGATCGCTCCTATAATTCACCCCTCCACTTT
CDR3: CASSDRSYNSPLHF
size: NA
D: NA
J: TRBJ1-6
V: TRBV19

DNA: TGTGCTAGTGGTTTCTGGGGGGGAAAGGAGACCCAGTACTTC
CDR3: CASGFWGGKETQYF
size: NA
D: TRBD2
J: TRBJ2-5
V: TRBV12-5

DNA: TGCGCCAGCAGCCAAGGAAGGGGGGCGTCAGATACGCAGTATTTT
CDR3: CASSQGRGASDTQYF
size: NA
D: NA
J: TRBJ2-3
V: TRBV4-3

DNA: TGTGCCAGTAGTATAGAAACAGGGGCCAGCTCCTACAATGAGCAGTTCTTC
CDR3: CASSIETGASSYNEQFF
size: NA
D: TRBD1
J: TRBJ2-1
V: TRBV19

DNA: TGTGCCAGCAGCGTATCATTCGGACAGGGGGCAGACCCCCGCACAGATACGCAGTATTTT
CDR3: CASSVSFGQGADPRTDTQYF
size: NA
D: TRBD1
J: TRBJ2-3
V: TRBV9

DNA: TGTGCCAGCAGGGCGGGGAACACCGGGGAGCTGTTTTTT
CDR3: CASRAGNTGELFF
size: NA
D: NA
J: TRBJ2-2
V: TRBV27

DNA: TGTGCCAGCAGCTCCCCAAGGGGTATGGGCACAGATACGCAGTATTTT
CDR3: CASSSPRGMGTDTQYF
size: NA
D: NA
J: TRBJ2-3
V: TRBV7-9

DNA: TGTGCCAGCAGCCTAACCGTGGGACAGATCGGGGGAGTCTCTGGAAACACCATATATTTT
CDR3: CASSLTVGQIGGVSGNTIYF
size: NA
D: TRBD1
J: TRBJ1-3
V: TRBV9

DNA: TGTGCCAGCAGTTACTCTGGGGGCTTTGGGGCCAACGTCCTGACTTTC
CDR3: CASSYSGGFGANVLTF
size: once
D: NA
J: TRBJ2-6
V: TRBV6-5

DNA: TGTGCCAGCAGCTTCTCGGGACTCATAAACACTGAAGCTTTCTTT
CDR3: CASSFSGLINTEAFF
size: NA
D: NA
J: TRBJ1-1
V: TRBV11-2

DNA: TGTGCCAGCAGCTGGGGACTAGCCTATGAGCAGTACTTC
CDR3: CASSWGLAYEQYF
size: NA
D: TRBD2
J: TRBJ2-7
V: TRBV7-8

DNA: TGTGCCAGCAAGATCCATAATTCACCCCTCCACTTT
CDR3: CASKIHNSPLHF
size: NA
D: NA
J: TRBJ1-6
V: TRBV6-5

DNA: TGTGCCAGCAGCATTGAGGGGACACTAGCGGGGGAGACATACGAGCAGTACTTC
CDR3: CASSIEGTLAGETYEQYF
size: NA
D: NA
J: TRBJ2-7
V: TRBV21-1

DNA: TGTGCCAGCAGTGACAGCGGGGGCCCTAAAACCTACGAGCAGTACTTC
CDR3: CASSDSGGPKTYEQYF
size: NA
D: TRBD2
J: TRBJ2-7
V: TRBV25-1

DNA: TGTGCTAGTGGTTTGGTCACGGGACAGGGAGGAGGGAGACCTAACACTGAAGCTTTCTTT
CDR3: CASGLVTGQGGGRPNTEAFF
size: NA
D: TRBD1
J: TRBJ1-1
V: TRBV12-5

DNA: TGTGCCAGCTCGCTTCAGGGGATCTCTGGAAACACCATATATTTT
CDR3: CASSLQGISGNTIYF
size: NA
D: NA
J: TRBJ1-3
V: TRBV18

DNA: TGTGCCAGCAGCCTTATTCACACCATACTGGGGAATGAGCAGTTCTTC
CDR3: CASSLIHTILGNEQFF
size: NA
D: NA
J: TRBJ2-1
V: TRBV6-2/TRBV6-3

DNA: TGTGCCAGCAGCCTCAGTGAAGGCGAGGGAGCTTTCTTT
CDR3: CASSLSEGEGAFF
size: NA
D: NA
J: TRBJ1-1
V: TRBV7-9

DNA: TGTGCCATCAGTGTAGGACAGGGGGCTGGCACAGATACGCAGTATTTT
CDR3: CAISVGQGAGTDTQYF
size: NA
D: TRBD1
J: TRBJ2-3
V: TRBV10-3

DNA: TGTGCCAGCAGCCCCGGGCCTACCCCGGGGCAGTACTTC
CDR3: CASSPGPTPGQYF
size: NA
D: NA
J: TRBJ2-7
V: TRBV7-8

DNA: TGTGCCAGCAGCAGCAAAGACTCCGTCCAAGAGACCCAGTACTTC
CDR3: CASSSKDSVQETQYF
size: NA
D: NA
J: TRBJ2-5
V: TRBV5-4

DNA: TGTGCCAGCAGCGATAACACCGGGGAGCTGTTTTTT
CDR3: CASSDNTGELFF
size: NA
D: NA
J: TRBJ2-2
V: TRBV9

DNA: TGTGCCAGTAGTATCGAGTATCAGCCCCAGCATTTT
CDR3: CASSIEYQPQHF
size: NA
D: NA
J: TRBJ1-5
V: TRBV19

DNA: TGTGCCAGCAGCTTCAGGACAGGGGGCCACTCTGGAAACACCATATATTTT
CDR3: CASSFRTGGHSGNTIYF
size: NA
D: TRBD1
J: TRBJ1-3
V: TRBV5-8

DNA: TGTGCCATCAGTGAGGAGGGGCAGAATCAGCCCCAGCATTTT
CDR3: CAISEEGQNQPQHF
size: NA
D: NA
J: TRBJ1-5
V: TRBV10-3

DNA: TGTGCCAGCAGTGAATTCTTTGGCGACAGGGGTTCACCCCTCCACTTT
CDR3: CASSEFFGDRGSPLHF
size: few
D: TRBD1
J: TRBJ1-6
V: TRBV25-1

DNA: TGTGCCAGCAGCTTCCGGCAGGGAGGCGAAAAACTGTTTTTT
CDR3: CASSFRQGGEKLFF
size: NA
D: NA
J: TRBJ1-4
V: TRBV5-5

DNA: TGTGCCAGTAGTGAACGCAGGGAGGGTGAAAAACTGTTTTTT
CDR3: CASSERREGEKLFF
size: NA
D: NA
J: TRBJ1-4
V: TRBV19